Below, 30 T cell receptor beta chains from the same sample are listed, as sequenced in a study of post-analysis software for immune sequencing data. Study conclusions and caveats: Patients showed TRBV5-6, TRBV5-1 and TRBV20-1 among five TRBV segments more frequent than in controls.

Sequencing libraries made from TCR beta cDNA carried unique molecular identifiers. TCRdb analysed the PCR reads with MiXCR anew, one entry per CDR3 protein. The sample carries 150,000 to 200,000 distinct CDR3 sequences, 30% recorded once. These receptors' antigens are unknown. The source material was blood. Source of these receptors: a girl between 10 and 17 years old with multiple sclerosis.

This clonotype was detected ten times or more. The chain joins TRBV7-3 to TRBJ2-1; 11 bases align to TRBD2. Per germline, CDR1 SGHTA and CDR2 FQGTGA. This CDR3 has 15 residues. V trimming: 3 bases; J trimming: 5 bases; junction bases outside the gene matches: 3. The CDR3 reads CASSLGLAENNEQFF. In nucleotides, the CDR3 is TGTGCCAGCAGCTTGGGACTAGCGGAAAACAATGAGCAGTTCTTC.

This clonotype turned up a few times. The chain uses TRBV25-1 and TRBJ1-1; D uncertain. Deletions cut 4 bases from V and 11 bases from J, with 11 bases between. The V gene's germline CDR1 is MGHDK and CDR2 SYGVNS. This CDR3 has 11 amino acids. The CDR3 region is CASSAYDQAFF. The CDR3 region has the DNA TGTGCCAGCAGTGCCTATGACCAGGCTTTCTTT.

This clonotype has at least ten counts. The rearrangement uses TRBV5-6 and TRBJ2-1, with a possible D match to TRBD2 (5 bases). With 4 bases removed from V and 9 bases from J, the gap between germline ends came to 11 bases. CDR1 and CDR2 (germline): SGHDT, YYEEEE. This CDR3 is built from 12 residues. DNA of the CDR3: TGTGCCAGCAGCGCCTCGGAGGTTGAGCAGTTCTTC. Translated, it gives CASSASEVEQFF. Together with reference TRBV5-6 and TRBJ2-1, the CDR3 gives the full variable domain: DAGVTQSPTHLIKTRGQQVTLRCSPKSGHDTVSWYQQALGQGPQFIFQYYEEEERQRGNFPDRFSGHQFPNYSSELNVNALLLGDSALYLCASSASEVEQFFGPGTRLTVL.

This clonotype was observed at least ten times. This chain joins TRBV12-3 or TRBV12-4 and TRBJ2-7, with TRBD1 matching over 9 bases. This CDR3 has 15 amino acids. V lost 1 base and J lost 1; bases outside the gene matches: 2. CDR3 amino acids: CASSLGGQGSYEQYF. The CDR3, as DNA: TGTGCCAGCAGTTTAGGGGGACAGGGTTCCTACGAGCAGTACTTC.

The chain combines TRBV5-8 with TRBJ1-1; 11 positions agree with TRBD1. CDR1 is SGHTS and CDR2 is YDEGEE in the germline V gene. V shed 4 bases and J 7 bases; nucleotides not matched to a gene: 15. The CDR3 sequence is 17 residues long. CDR3 nucleotide sequence: TGTGCCAGCAGCCCGCTTAATCCCGGGACAGGGGGTAGTGAAGCTTTCTTT. This encodes CASSPLNPGTGGSEAFF. Based on the CDR3 plus reference TRBV5-8 and TRBJ1-1, the full variable domain is EAGVTQSPTHLIKTRGQQATLRCSPISGHTSVYWYQQALGLGLQFLLWYDEGEERNRGNFPPRFSGRQFPNYSSELNVNALELEDSALYLCASSPLNPGTGGSEAFFGQGTRLTVV.

This clonotype occurred a few times. This rearrangement joins TRBV5-1 to TRBJ1-1, with 10 bases identical to TRBD1. The CDR3 consists of 14 residues. The junction had 5 bases not matched to a gene; V was cut back by 4 bases and J by 5 bases. Per the germline V gene, CDR1 is SGHRS and CDR2 is YFSETQ. CDR3 sequence (DNA): TGCGCCAGCAGCCCCTGGACAGGGGGAACTGAAGCTTTCTTT. Protein sequence: CASSPWTGGTEAFF.

A word on this clonotype: One base away lies a much larger clone, so this may be a sequencing read error. V usage is TRBV5-4 and J usage is TRBJ2-3, with D unclear. CDR1 SGHNT and CDR2 YYREEE come from the germline V gene (reference sequence). Trimming took off 6 bases at V and 1 base at J, with 12 bases between the two ends. The CDR3 contains 14 residues. The CDR3 DNA reads as TGTGCCAGCACCACGGATGGGGGCACAGATACGCAGTATTTT. Translated, it gives CASTTDGGTDTQYF.

This clonotype occurred many times. The V gene is TRBV5-1, the J gene TRBJ2-7; 10 nucleotides line up with TRBD1. Trimming removed 4 bases from V and 3 bases from J; junction bases left unmatched: 4. The CDR3 covers 14 residues. CDR1 is SGHRS, CDR2 YFSETQ, per germline. CDR3 nucleotides: TGCGCCAGCAGCCCCCGGACAGGGGGCTACGAGCAGTACTTC. It specifies CASSPRTGGYEQYF.

This clonotype was detected many times. The chain combines TRBV4-2 with TRBJ2-1, with 11 positions matching TRBD1. CDR1 and CDR2 from the germline V gene are LGHNA and YNFKEQ. CDR3 length: 17 residues. Trimming took 0 bases from V and 7 from J; bases not matched to a gene: 8. The CDR3 DNA follows: TGTGCCAGCAGCCAAGATCCCGGACAGGGGGCGAGGAATGAGCAGTTCTTC. Translated: CASSQDPGQGARNEQFF.

The rearrangement joins TRBV3-1 to TRBJ2-5; D gene ambiguous. V lost 0 bases and J 1 base, leaving 9 bases between the germline ends. The germline V gene has CDR1 LGHDT and CDR2 YNNKEL (reference sequence). CDR3 size: 15 residues. CDR3 region: CASSQDSASQETQYF. CDR3 sequence (DNA): TGTGCCAGCAGCCAAGATTCGGCTAGCCAAGAGACCCAGTACTTC.

This clonotype turned up a few times. The genes are TRBV3-1 and TRBJ2-1; D perhaps matches TRBD2 (6 bases). Per germline, CDR1 LGHDT and CDR2 YNNKEL (reference sequence). This CDR3 is built from 15 residues. V lost 1 base to trimming and J lost 6 bases, with 13 bases between them. The CDR3 region is CASSQGLANPNEQFF. The CDR3 bases are TGTGCCAGCAGCCAAGGTCTAGCGAACCCCAATGAGCAGTTCTTC.

This clonotype was observed at least ten times. This chain connects TRBV12-3 or TRBV12-4 to TRBJ2-7, with 12 nucleotides matching TRBD1. The CDR3 loop spans 14 amino acids. V dropped 5 bases and J dropped 7; count of bases not matched to a gene: 6. CDR3 sequence (DNA): TGTGCCAGCAGTCTCGGGACAGGGGGCTTAGAGCAGTACTTC. This translates into CASSLGTGGLEQYF.

The chain uses TRBV27 and TRBJ1-6; tentatively, D is TRBD1 (5 bases). The V and J ends lost 2 bases and 8 bases respectively, with 7 bases between them. CDR3 length: 13 amino acids. Germline V gene data show CDR1 as MNHEY and CDR2 as SMNVEV (reference sequence). The CDR3 DNA reads TGTGCCAGCAGTTTAGGGGGGGATTCACCCCTCCACTTT. It is translated as CASSLGGDSPLHF.

This clonotype was detected only a few times. V gene TRBV5-6 combines with J gene TRBJ2-1, with 7 positions matching TRBD1. J gave up 2 bases and V 4 bases, and 6 bases lay outside the gene matches. Germline CDR1 and CDR2: SGHDT and YYEEEE. The CDR3 consists of 15 residues. CDR3 sequence (DNA): TGTGCCAGCAGCGTGGGACAGATTACCTACAATGAGCAGTTCTTC. It yields the protein CASSVGQITYNEQFF.

CDR3: CSVQTDGRGTGELFF. CDR3 DNA: TGCAGCGTCCAGACTGACGGTAGAGGAACCGGGGAGCTGTTTTTT. V and J are TRBV29-1 and TRBJ2-2; D uncertain. The CDR3 length is 15 residues. Germline CDR1 and CDR2: SQVTM and ANQGSEA. Deletions cut 6 bases from V and 5 bases from J, with 19 bases between.

The table lists this clonotype with a few counts. The chain recombines TRBV27 with TRBJ2-7; D not certain. This CDR3 region has 13 residues. Germline V gene sequence: CDR1 MNHEY, CDR2 SMNVEV (reference sequence). Trimming removed 1 base from V and 5 bases from J, with 9 bases in between. CDR3 loop: CASSLFLTDEQYF. CDR3 DNA sequence: TGTGCCAGCAGTTTATTCTTAACGGACGAGCAGTACTTC.

This clonotype was observed many times. The rearrangement uses TRBV12-3 or TRBV12-4 and TRBJ2-7; no definite D call. CDR3 length: 14 residues. The V end lost 3 bases, the J end lost 2 bases, and 11 bases lay between the germline ends. The CDR3 DNA sequence: TGTGCCAGCAGTTTTCTCGCAGACCCCTACGAGCAGTACTTC. Translation gives CASSFLADPYEQYF.

There are a few counts of this clonotype. The chain's CDR3 is CASSSGTRDQPQHF. For the CDR3, the DNA is TGTGCCAGCAGTTCTGGGACTCGGGATCAGCCCCAGCATTTT. The V call is TRBV12-3 or TRBV12-4, the J call TRBJ1-5, with TRBD1 as a possible D gene (5 bases). The ends were cut back, 4 bases at V and 5 bases at J, with 12 bases in the middle. The CDR3 loop spans 14 amino acids.

This clonotype was seen more than once but under ten times. The chain employs TRBV10-3 and TRBJ2-1, with 8 bases matching TRBD1. Per germline, CDR1 ENHRY and CDR2 SYGVKD. Losses at the gene ends were 6 bases for V and 5 bases for J; bases not matched to a gene: 9. CDR3 length equals 15 residues. The CDR3: CAISDDQGAHNEQFF. The CDR3 bases are TGTGCCATCAGCGATGATCAGGGGGCGCACAATGAGCAGTTCTTC.

There are many counts of this clonotype. This chain connects TRBV19 to TRBJ2-7, with 9 bases fitting TRBD2. The V gene's germline CDR1 is LNHDA and CDR2 SQIVND (reference sequence). This CDR3 contains 15 residues. V trimming: 3 bases; J trimming: 3 bases; junction bases outside the gene matches: 6. DNA of the CDR3: TGTGCCAGTAGTATGGGAGCGGGAGGCCTCTACGAGCAGTACTTC. This encodes CASSMGAGGLYEQYF.

In its sample, this clonotype was seen once. The chain carries TRBV5-1 and TRBJ2-1; D gene unclear. The V gene's germline CDR1 is SGHRS and CDR2 YFSETQ. The CDR3 loop spans 13 amino acids. The V gene lost 0 bases and the J gene lost 4 bases, with 5 bases spanning the gap. The CDR3 sequence: CASSLAMYNEQFF. CDR3 DNA sequence: TGCGCCAGCAGCTTGGCGATGTACAATGAGCAGTTCTTC.

The V gene is TRBV7-3, the J gene TRBJ2-3; 7 bases match TRBD2. V was clipped by 4 bases and J by 0 bases; unmatched bases: 4. The CDR3 runs to 15 residues. From germline, CDR1 is SGHTA and CDR2 FQGTGA. The CDR3 DNA reads as TGTGCCAGCAGCTCGGGGGGTTCTAGCACAGATACGCAGTATTTT. The encoded protein is CASSSGGSSTDTQYF.

The rearrangement links TRBV7-2 to TRBJ2-7, with D maybe TRBD1 (6 bases). CDR3 length equals 15 residues. CDR1 is SGHTA, CDR2 FQGNSA, per germline. V was clipped by 1 base and J by 7 bases, with 17 bases between them. CDR3 in amino acids: CASSLDRVSHNEQYF. CDR3 DNA sequence: TGTGCCAGCAGCTTAGACAGGGTATCCCACAATGAGCAGTACTTC. Using reference TRBV7-2 and TRBJ2-7 for the parts outside the CDR3, the full variable domain is GAGVSQSPSNKVTEKGKDVELRCDPISGHTALYWYRQSLGQGLEFLIYFQGNSAPDKSGLPSDRFSAERTGGSVSTLTIQRTQQEDSAVYLCASSLDRVSHNEQYFGPGTRLTVT.

Concerning this clonotype itself: This clone may be a read error of a much larger clone one base away. The rearrangement links TRBV11-2 to TRBJ2-1; 9 bases fit TRBD2. The junction had 18 bases not matched to a gene; V was cut back by 5 bases and J by 10 bases. Germline V CDR1 and CDR2: SGHAT, FQNNGV. CDR3 length: 17 residues. DNA of the CDR3: TGTGCCAGCAGCCCAGCTGGGGTAGCGGGAGTGATCTACGAGCAGTTCTTC. It yields the protein CASSPAGVAGVIYEQFF.

This clonotype was observed many times. DNA for the CDR3: TGTGCCAGCAGTGATACGGGAGGGTTACCGCAGTTCTTC. Protein: CASSDTGGLPQFF. The gene calls are TRBV2 and TRBJ2-1; 8 nucleotides line up with TRBD2. The germline V gene encodes CDR1 SNHLY and CDR2 FYNNEI. J was trimmed by 12 bases and V by 3 bases; bases with no gene match: 7. The CDR3 covers 13 residues.

V and J are TRBV20-1 and TRBJ1-3; 8 bases map to TRBD1. There are 16 residues in the CDR3. Germline loops: CDR1 DFQATT, CDR2 SNEGSKA (reference sequence). The V and J ends lost 0 bases and 0 bases, in that order; junction bases with no gene match: 4. CDR3 region: CSAREATGASGNTIYF. Written as DNA, the CDR3 is TGCAGTGCTAGAGAAGCGACAGGGGCCTCTGGAAACACCATATATTTT.

This clonotype came up a few times. The chain links TRBV7-9 to TRBJ2-1; 9 bases fit TRBD1. This CDR3 has 16 amino acids. V lost 1 base and J lost 6; bases outside the gene matches: 7. CDR1 and CDR2 (germline): SEHNR, FQNEAQ (reference sequence). In DNA, the CDR3 is TGTGCCAGCAGCTTAGAGGGACAGGGTCTTTGCAATGAGCAGTTCTTC. Translating it yields CASSLEGQGLCNEQFF.

This clonotype was found a few times. The V call is TRBV12-3 or TRBV12-4, the J call TRBJ2-7; D remains unclear. V lost 3 bases and J lost 5, with 8 bases in between. This CDR3 spans 12 amino acids. CDR3 sequence reads: CASSLILHEQYF. For the CDR3, the DNA is TGTGCCAGCAGTTTGATTCTCCACGAGCAGTACTTC.

The chain joins TRBV19 to TRBJ2-1; 7 bases match TRBD2. J lost 5 bases, V lost 5 bases, and 6 bases had no gene match. Per germline, CDR1 LNHDA and CDR2 SQIVND (reference sequence). The CDR3 has 14 residues. CDR3 sequence reads: CASSSGLVDNEQFF. The CDR3 DNA reads TGTGCCAGTAGTTCTGGACTAGTTGACAATGAGCAGTTCTTC.

Concerning this clonotype: A clone one base away is much larger, so this may be a read error. The chain couples TRBV27 to TRBJ2-7; D uncertain. V was clipped by 5 bases and J by 6 bases, with 14 bases between them. Per germline, CDR1 MNHEY and CDR2 SMNVEV (reference sequence). The CDR3 contains 13 residues. As DNA, the CDR3 is TGTGCCAGCAGTCCCGTTGGACCGGGCGAGCAGTACTTC. It specifies CASSPVGPGEQYF.